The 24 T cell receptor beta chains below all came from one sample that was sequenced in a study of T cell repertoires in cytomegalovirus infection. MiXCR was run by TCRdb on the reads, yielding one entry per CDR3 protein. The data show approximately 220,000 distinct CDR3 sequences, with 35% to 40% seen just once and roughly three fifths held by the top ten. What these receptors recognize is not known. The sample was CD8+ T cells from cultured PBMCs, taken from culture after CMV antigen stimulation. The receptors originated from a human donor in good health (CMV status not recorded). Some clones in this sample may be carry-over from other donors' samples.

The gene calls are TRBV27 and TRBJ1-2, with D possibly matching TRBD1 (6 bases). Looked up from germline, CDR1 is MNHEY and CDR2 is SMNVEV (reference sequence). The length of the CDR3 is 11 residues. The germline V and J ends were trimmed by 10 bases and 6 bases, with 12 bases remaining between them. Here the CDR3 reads CATRRGNGYTF. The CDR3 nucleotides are TGTGCCACCAGGAGGGGGAATGGCTACACCTTC.

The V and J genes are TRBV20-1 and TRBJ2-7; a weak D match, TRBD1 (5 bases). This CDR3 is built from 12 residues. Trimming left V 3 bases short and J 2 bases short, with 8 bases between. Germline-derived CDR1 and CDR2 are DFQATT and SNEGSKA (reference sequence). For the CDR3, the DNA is TGCAGTGCTAGCGACAGAACCTACGAGCAGTACTTC. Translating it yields CSASDRTYEQYF.

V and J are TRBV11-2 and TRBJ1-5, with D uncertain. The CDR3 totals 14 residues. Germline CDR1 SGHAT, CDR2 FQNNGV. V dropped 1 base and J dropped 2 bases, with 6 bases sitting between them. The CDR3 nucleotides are TGTGCCAGCAGCTTAGTGGCCGGCAATCAGCCCCAGCATTTT. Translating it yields CASSLVAGNQPQHF. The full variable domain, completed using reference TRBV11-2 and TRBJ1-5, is EAGVAQSPRYKIIEKRQSVAFWCNPISGHATLYWYQQILGQGPKLLIQFQNNGVVDDSQLPKDRFSAERLKGVDSTLKIQPAKLEDSAVYLCASSLVAGNQPQHFGDGTRLSIL.

The DNA of the CDR3 is TGTGCCAGCATCCAAGGGGGGACATTAGGCTACACCTTC. Amino acids: CASIQGGTLGYTF. The chain recombines TRBV2 with TRBJ1-2; D may be TRBD1 (6 bases). The length of the CDR3 is 13 residues. CDR1 is SNHLY and CDR2 is FYNNEI in the germline V gene. V lost 7 bases and J 8 bases, leaving 17 bases between the germline ends.

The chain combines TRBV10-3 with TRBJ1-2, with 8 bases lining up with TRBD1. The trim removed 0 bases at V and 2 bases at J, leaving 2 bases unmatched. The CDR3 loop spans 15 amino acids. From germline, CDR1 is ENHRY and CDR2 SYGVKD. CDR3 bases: TGTGCCATCAGTGAGTCAGGGACAGGCAACTATGGCTACACCTTC. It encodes CAISESGTGNYGYTF.

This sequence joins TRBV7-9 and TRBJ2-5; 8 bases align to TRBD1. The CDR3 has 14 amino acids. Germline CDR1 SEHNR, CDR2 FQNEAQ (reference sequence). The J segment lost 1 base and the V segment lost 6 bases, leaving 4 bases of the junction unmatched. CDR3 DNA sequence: TGTGCCAGCAGTGATGGGACAGGCCAAGAGACCCAGTACTTC. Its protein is CASSDGTGQETQYF.

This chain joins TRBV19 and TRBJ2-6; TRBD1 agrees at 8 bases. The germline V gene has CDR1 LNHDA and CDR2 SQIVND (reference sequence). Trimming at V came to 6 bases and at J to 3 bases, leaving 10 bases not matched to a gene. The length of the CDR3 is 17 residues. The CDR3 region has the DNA TGTGCCAGTAGCCCCGGGACAGGCATTAGTGGGGCCAACGTCCTGACTTTC. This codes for CASSPGTGISGANVLTF. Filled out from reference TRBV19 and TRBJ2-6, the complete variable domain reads DGGITQSPKYLFRKEGQNVTLSCEQNLNHDAMYWYRQDPGQGLRLIYYSQIVNDFQKGDIAEGYSVSREKKESFPLTVTSAQKNPTAFYLCASSPGTGISGANVLTFGAGSRLTVL.

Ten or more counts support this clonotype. In DNA, the CDR3 is TGTGCCAGCAGCCACGAAAGGGGGGGTCGCAATCAGCCCCAGCATTTT. As protein: CASSHERGGRNQPQHF. This chain joins TRBV7-8 and TRBJ1-5; a weak D match, TRBD1 (6 bases). Between the trimmed V and J ends, which lost 5 bases and 2 bases, there was a span of 16 bases. CDR1 is SGHVS, CDR2 FQNEAQ, per germline. The CDR3 runs 16 residues.

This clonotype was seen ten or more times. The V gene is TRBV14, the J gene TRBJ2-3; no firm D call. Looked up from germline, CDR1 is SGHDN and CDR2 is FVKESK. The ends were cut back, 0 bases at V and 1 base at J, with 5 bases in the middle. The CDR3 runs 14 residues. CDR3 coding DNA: TGTGCCAGCAGCCAAGAAGGCCGCACAGATACGCAGTATTTT. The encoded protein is CASSQEGRTDTQYF. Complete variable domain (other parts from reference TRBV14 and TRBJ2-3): EAGVTQFPSHSVIEKGQTVTLRCDPISGHDNLYWYRRVMGKEIKFLLHFVKESKQDESGMPNNRFLAERTGGTYSTLKVQPAELEDSGVYFCASSQEGRTDTQYFGPGTRLTVL.

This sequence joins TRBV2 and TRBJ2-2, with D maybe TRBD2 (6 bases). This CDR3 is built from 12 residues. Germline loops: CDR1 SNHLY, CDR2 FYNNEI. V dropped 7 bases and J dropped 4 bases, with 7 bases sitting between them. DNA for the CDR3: TGTGCCAGCAAGGAGGGCACCGGGGAGCTGTTTTTT. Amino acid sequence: CASKEGTGELFF. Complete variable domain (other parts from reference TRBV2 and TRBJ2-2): EPEVTQTPSHQVTQMGQEVILRCVPISNHLYFYWYRQILGQKVEFLVSFYNNEISEKSEIFDDQFSVERPDGSNFTLKIRSTKLEDSAMYFCASKEGTGELFFGEGSRLTVL.

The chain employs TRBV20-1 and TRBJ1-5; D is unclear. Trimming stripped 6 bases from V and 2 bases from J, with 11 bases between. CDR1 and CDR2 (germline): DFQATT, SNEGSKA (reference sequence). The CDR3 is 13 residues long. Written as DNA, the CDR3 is TGCAGTGCCGGCCAGACCGGCAATCAGCCCCAGCATTTT. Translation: CSAGQTGNQPQHF.

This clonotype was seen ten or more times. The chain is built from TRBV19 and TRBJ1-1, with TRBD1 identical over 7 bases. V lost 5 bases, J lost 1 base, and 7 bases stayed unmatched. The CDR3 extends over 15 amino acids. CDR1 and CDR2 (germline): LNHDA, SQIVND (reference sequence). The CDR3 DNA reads TGTGCCAGTAGTCGACAGGGACAGAAGAACACTGAAGCTTTCTTT. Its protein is CASSRQGQKNTEAFF.

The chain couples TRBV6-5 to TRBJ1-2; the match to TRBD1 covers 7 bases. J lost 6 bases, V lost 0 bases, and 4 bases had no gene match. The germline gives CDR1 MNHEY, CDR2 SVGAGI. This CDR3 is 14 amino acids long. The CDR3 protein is CASSYSEGADGYTF. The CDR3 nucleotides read TGTGCCAGCAGTTACTCAGAGGGGGCGGATGGCTACACCTTC.

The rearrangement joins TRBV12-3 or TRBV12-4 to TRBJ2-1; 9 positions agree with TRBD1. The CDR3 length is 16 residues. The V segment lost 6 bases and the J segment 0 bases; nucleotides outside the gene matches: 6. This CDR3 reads CASRPRGQGSYNEQFF. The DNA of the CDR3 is TGTGCCAGCAGACCACGGGGACAGGGCTCCTACAATGAGCAGTTCTTC.

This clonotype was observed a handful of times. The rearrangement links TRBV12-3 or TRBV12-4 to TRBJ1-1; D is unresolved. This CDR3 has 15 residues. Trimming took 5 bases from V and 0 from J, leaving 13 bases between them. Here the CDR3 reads CASSPPGRVNTEAFF. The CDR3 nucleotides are TGTGCCAGCAGTCCCCCCGGGAGAGTGAACACTGAAGCTTTCTTT.

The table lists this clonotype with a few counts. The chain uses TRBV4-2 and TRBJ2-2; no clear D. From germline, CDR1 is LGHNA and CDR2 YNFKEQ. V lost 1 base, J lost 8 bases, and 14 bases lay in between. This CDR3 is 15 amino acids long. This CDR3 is CASSQGRPGTGELFF. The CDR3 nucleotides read TGTGCCAGCAGCCAAGGCAGGCCCGGAACAGGGGAGCTGTTTTTT.

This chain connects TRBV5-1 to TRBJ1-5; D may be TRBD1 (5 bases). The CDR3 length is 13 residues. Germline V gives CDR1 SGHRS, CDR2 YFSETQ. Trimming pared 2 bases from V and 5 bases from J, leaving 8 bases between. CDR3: CASSFEGYQPQHF. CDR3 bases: TGCGCCAGCAGCTTCGAGGGGTATCAGCCCCAGCATTTT.

The CDR3 spells CASSSGTPYEQYF. The CDR3 region has the DNA TGTGCCAGCAGCTCCGGGACCCCCTACGAGCAGTACTTC. This chain connects TRBV7-8 to TRBJ2-7; perhaps D is TRBD1 or TRBD2 (5 bases each). The ends were cut back, 4 bases at V and 2 bases at J, with 9 bases in the middle. Germline-derived CDR1 and CDR2 are SGHVS and FQNEAQ. The CDR3 sequence is 13 residues long.

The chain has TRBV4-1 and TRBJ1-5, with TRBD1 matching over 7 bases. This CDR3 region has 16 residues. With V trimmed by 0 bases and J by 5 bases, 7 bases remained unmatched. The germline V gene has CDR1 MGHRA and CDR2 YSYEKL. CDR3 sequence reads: CASSQEGRDRYQPQHF. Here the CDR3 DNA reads TGCGCCAGCAGCCAAGAAGGCCGGGACAGATATCAGCCCCAGCATTTT.

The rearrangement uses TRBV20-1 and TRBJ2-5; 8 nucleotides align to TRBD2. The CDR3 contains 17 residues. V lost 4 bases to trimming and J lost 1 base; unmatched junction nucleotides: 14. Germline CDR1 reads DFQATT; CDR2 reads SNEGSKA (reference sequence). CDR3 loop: CSAKARGSGSRQETQYF. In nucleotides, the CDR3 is TGCAGTGCTAAGGCCCGGGGAAGCGGGAGTCGCCAAGAGACCCAGTACTTC.

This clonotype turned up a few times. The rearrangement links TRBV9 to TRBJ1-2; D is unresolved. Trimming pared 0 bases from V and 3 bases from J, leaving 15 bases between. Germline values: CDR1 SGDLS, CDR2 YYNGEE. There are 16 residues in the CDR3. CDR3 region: CASSVEQQAYYYGYTF. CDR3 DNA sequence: TGTGCCAGCAGCGTAGAACAGCAAGCCTATTACTATGGCTACACCTTC.

CDR3 sequence (DNA): TGTGCCAGCAGGCCTCGGGACAGGGGACATCAGCCCCAGCATTTT. Translation: CASRPRDRGHQPQHF. The V call is TRBV28, the J call TRBJ1-5; 10 bases line up with TRBD1. The CDR3 is made up of 15 amino acids. V shed 6 bases, J shed 5 bases, and the junction held 7 bases outside the gene matches. The germline V gene encodes CDR1 MDHEN and CDR2 SYDVKM.

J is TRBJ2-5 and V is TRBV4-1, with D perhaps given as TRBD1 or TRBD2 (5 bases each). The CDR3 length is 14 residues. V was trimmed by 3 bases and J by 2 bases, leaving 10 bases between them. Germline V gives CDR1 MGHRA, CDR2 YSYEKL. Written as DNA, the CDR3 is TGCGCCAGCAGCCACCCCGGGGCTCAAGAGACCCAGTACTTC. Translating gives CASSHPGAQETQYF.

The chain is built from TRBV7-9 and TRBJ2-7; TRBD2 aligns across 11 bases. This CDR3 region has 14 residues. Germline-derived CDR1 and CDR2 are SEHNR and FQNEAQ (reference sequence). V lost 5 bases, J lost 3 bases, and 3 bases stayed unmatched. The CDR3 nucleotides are TGTGCCAGCAGCCCGACTAGCGGGAACTACGAGCAGTACTTC. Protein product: CASSPTSGNYEQYF. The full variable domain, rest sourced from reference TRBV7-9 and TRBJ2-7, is DTGVSQNPRHKITKRGQNVTFRCDPISEHNRLYWYRQTLGQGPEFLTYFQNEAQLEKSRLLSDRFSAERPKGSFSTLEIQRTEQGDSAMYLCASSPTSGNYEQYFGPGTRLTVT.